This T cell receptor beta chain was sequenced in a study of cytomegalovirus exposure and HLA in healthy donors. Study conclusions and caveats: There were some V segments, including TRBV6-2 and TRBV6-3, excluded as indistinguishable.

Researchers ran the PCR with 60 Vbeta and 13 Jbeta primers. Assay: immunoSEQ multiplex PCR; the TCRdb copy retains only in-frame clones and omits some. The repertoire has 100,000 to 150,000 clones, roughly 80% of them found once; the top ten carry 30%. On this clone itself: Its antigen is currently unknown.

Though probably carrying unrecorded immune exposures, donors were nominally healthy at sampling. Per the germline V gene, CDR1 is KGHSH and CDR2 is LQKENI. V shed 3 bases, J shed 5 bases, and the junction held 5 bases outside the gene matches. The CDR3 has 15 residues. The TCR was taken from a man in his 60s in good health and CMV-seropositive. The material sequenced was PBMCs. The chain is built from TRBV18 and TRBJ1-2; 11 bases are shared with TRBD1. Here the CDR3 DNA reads TGTGCCAGCTCACCTTTGGGACAGGGGGAGTATGGCTACACCTTC. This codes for CASSPLGQGEYGYTF.